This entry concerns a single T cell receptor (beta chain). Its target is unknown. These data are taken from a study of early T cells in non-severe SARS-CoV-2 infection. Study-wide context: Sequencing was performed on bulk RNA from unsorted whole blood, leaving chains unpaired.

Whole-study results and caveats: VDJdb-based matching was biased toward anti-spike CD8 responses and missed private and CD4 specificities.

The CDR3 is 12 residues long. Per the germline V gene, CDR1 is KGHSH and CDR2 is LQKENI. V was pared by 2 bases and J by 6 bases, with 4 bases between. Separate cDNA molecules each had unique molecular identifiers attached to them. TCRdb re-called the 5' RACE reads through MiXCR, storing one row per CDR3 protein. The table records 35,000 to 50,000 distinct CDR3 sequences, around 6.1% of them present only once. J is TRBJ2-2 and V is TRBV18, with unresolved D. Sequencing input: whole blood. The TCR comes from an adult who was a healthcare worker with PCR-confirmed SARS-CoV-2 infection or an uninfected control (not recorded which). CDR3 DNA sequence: TGTGCCAGCTCACCAGAGGCCGGGGAGCTGTTTTTT. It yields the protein CASSPEAGELFF.